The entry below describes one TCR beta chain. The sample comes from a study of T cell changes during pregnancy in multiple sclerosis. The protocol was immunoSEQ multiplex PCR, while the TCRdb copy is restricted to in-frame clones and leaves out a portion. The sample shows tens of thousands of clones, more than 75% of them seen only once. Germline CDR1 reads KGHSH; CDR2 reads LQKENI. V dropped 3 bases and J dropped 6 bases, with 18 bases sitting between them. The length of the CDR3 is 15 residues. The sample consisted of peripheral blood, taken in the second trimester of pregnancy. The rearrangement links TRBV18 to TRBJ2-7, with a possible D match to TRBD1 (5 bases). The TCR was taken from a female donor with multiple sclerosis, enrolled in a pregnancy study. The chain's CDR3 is CASSPQQASESEQYF. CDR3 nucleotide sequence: TGTGCCAGCTCACCTCAACAGGCTTCCGAAAGCGAGCAGTACTTC.